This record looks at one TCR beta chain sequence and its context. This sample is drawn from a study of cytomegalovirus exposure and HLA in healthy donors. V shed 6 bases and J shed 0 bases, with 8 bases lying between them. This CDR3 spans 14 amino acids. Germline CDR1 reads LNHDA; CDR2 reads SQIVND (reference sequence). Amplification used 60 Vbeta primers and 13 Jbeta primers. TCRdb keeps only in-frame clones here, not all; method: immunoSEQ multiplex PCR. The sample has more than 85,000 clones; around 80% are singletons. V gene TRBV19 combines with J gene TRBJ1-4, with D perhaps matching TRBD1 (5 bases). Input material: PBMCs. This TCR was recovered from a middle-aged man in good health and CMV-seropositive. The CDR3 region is CASRQVATNEKLFF. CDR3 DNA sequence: TGTGCCAGTAGACAGGTTGCAACTAATGAAAAACTGTTTTTT.